This T cell receptor beta chain comes out of a study of cytomegalovirus exposure and HLA in healthy donors. Across the whole study: Earlier, almost 120 million unique TCR beta sequences were recovered from about 200 million T cells by an analysis.

Trimming cost V 5 bases and J 2 bases, with 29 bases left between them. The V gene's germline CDR1 is SGHRS and CDR2 YFSETQ. The CDR3 consists of 20 residues. Comment on this clone: As yet, its antigen is unknown.

Broader study findings: An apparent linkage of common viral pathogens to several of the most significant clusters emerged in a later analysis. According to an earlier analysis, most TCR beta V segments yielded productive rearrangements about 87% or about 30% of the time.

Primers: 60 Vbeta forward and 13 Jbeta reverse. Sequenced by immunoSEQ multiplex PCR; TCRdb stores in-frame clones only, minus some. In the table there are around 140,000 clones, around four fifths of which are singletons. This receptor was identified in a woman aged 50 to 60 in good health and CMV-seropositive. Sequenced sample: PBMCs. The V and J genes are TRBV5-1 and TRBJ2-1; D is perhaps TRBD2 (7 bases). CDR3 coding DNA: TGCGCCAGCAGTCAAATGGGGGCCGGCGGGAGCCTGGGGACCTACAATGAGCAGTTCTTC. It is translated as CASSQMGAGGSLGTYNEQFF.